This T cell receptor beta chain was observed in a study of T cell changes during pregnancy in multiple sclerosis. Assay: immunoSEQ multiplex PCR; the TCRdb copy retains only in-frame clones and omits some. The sample records over 60,000 clones, roughly 96% being singletons. Trimming removed 2 bases from V and 3 bases from J, with 8 bases in between. Looked up from germline, CDR1 is GTSNPN and CDR2 is SVGIG (reference sequence). This CDR3 has 12 amino acids. The chain is built from TRBV30 and TRBJ2-7, with D possibly being TRBD1 (6 bases). The sample here was CD8+ T cells from peripheral blood mononuclear cells, taken after pregnancy. The sequence was collected from a female donor with multiple sclerosis, enrolled in a pregnancy study. The CDR3 spells CAWSLDSYEQYF. CDR3 bases: TGTGCCTGGAGTCTGGACAGCTACGAGCAGTACTTC.